A single sample gave rise to the 17 T cell receptor beta chains below, sequenced in a study of cytomegalovirus exposure and HLA in healthy donors. Vbeta (60) and Jbeta (13) primers were used in the PCR. Using immunoSEQ multiplex PCR, the repertoire was profiled, and TCRdb retains in-frame clones only, with some absent. Here the sample spans 140,000 to 150,000 clones, roughly three quarters being singletons. Sequencing was carried out using PBMCs. All receptors derive from a female donor in good health and CMV-seronegative.

This chain links TRBV5-1 with TRBJ2-3; 9 bases are a match to TRBD1. The V gene end was trimmed by 4 bases and the J gene end by 0 bases; junction bases not matched to a gene: 12. Germline CDR1 is SGHRS and CDR2 is YFSETQ. The CDR3 loop spans 18 amino acids. CDR3 residues: CASSARGQGGSSTDTQYF. CDR3 DNA sequence: TGCGCCAGCAGCGCGCGGGGACAGGGTGGTTCGAGCACAGATACGCAGTATTTT.

The chain combines TRBV7-9 with TRBJ1-1, with 8 bases matching TRBD1. The CDR3 is 15 amino acids. Germline CDR1 reads SEHNR; CDR2 reads FQNEAQ (reference sequence). V lost 7 bases, J lost 7 bases, and 14 bases stayed unmatched. CDR3 in amino acids: CASNFGGPGGIEAFF. The CDR3 coding sequence is TGTGCCAGCAACTTCGGAGGCCCAGGGGGCATTGAAGCTTTCTTT.

V is TRBV28 and J is TRBJ2-5; no firm D call. Germline lookup yields CDR1 MDHEN and CDR2 SYDVKM. V lost 5 bases and J 4 bases, leaving 20 bases between the germline ends. The CDR3 runs to 16 residues. The CDR3 DNA reads as TGTGCCAGCAGTCCCCTAACGGTTGGGTCGGGAGAGACCCAGTACTTC. Encoded protein: CASSPLTVGSGETQYF. The full variable domain, completed using reference TRBV28 and TRBJ2-5, is DVKVTQSSRYLVKRTGEKVFLECVQDMDHENMFWYRQDPGLGLRLIYFSYDVKMKEKGDIPEGYSVSREKKERFSLILESASTNQTSMYLCASSPLTVGSGETQYFGPGTRLLVL.

The chain has TRBV7-9 and TRBJ1-2, with a weak D call TRBD1 (5 bases). Trimming removed 2 bases from V and 7 bases from J, with 20 bases in between. Germline CDR1 SEHNR, CDR2 FQNEAQ (reference sequence). The CDR3 contains 16 residues. The CDR3 reads CASSLFSGGLGGGYTF. In DNA, the CDR3 is TGTGCCAGCAGCTTATTTTCCGGCGGACTGGGGGGTGGCTACACCTTC. Variable domain in full (rest from reference TRBV7-9 and TRBJ1-2): DTGVSQNPRHKITKRGQNVTFRCDPISEHNRLYWYRQTLGQGPEFLTYFQNEAQLEKSRLLSDRFSAERPKGSFSTLEIQRTEQGDSAMYLCASSLFSGGLGGGYTFGSGTRLTVV.

This clone showed up just once. The chain joins TRBV2 to TRBJ2-3, with 13 bases lining up with TRBD2. V shed 6 bases, J shed 7 bases, and the junction held 7 bases outside the gene matches. This CDR3 comprises 15 residues. CDR1 SNHLY and CDR2 FYNNEI come from the germline V gene. CDR3 residues: CASSRTSGGSNTQYF. In nucleotides, the CDR3 is TGTGCCAGCAGCCGGACTAGCGGGGGCTCCAATACGCAGTATTTT.

This clone came up once. The V gene is TRBV7-2, the J gene TRBJ2-3, with D tentatively TRBD1 (6 bases). The germline V and J ends were trimmed by 4 bases and 2 bases, with 13 bases remaining between them. The CDR3 runs to 15 residues. Germline assignment: CDR1 SGHTA and CDR2 FQGNSA. The CDR3 DNA reads TGTGCCAGCAGCTCACAGACAGGATTCACAGATACGCAGTATTTT. This codes for CASSSQTGFTDTQYF.

This chain uses TRBV5-4 with TRBJ1-2, with D possibly TRBD1 on 6 matching bases. CDR1 and CDR2 from the germline V gene are SGHNT and YYREEE (reference sequence). The CDR3 is 13 residues long. The V end lost 4 bases, the J end lost 1 base, and 8 bases lay between the germline ends. CDR3 sequence: CASSLRGNYGYTF. The CDR3, as DNA: TGTGCCAGCAGCCTCAGGGGTAACTATGGCTACACCTTC.

This clone was recorded a few times. The chain combines TRBV5-1 with TRBJ2-7; possibly TRBD1 for D (5 bases). The CDR3 is 15 residues long. With 0 bases removed from V and 0 bases from J, the gap between germline ends came to 10 bases. Germline V lookup: CDR1 SGHRS, CDR2 YFSETQ. The CDR3: CASSLAGRTSYEQYF. DNA for the CDR3: TGCGCCAGCAGCTTGGCAGGGCGAACCTCCTACGAGCAGTACTTC.

J is TRBJ1-2 and V is TRBV5-4, with 10 positions matching TRBD1. CDR3 length: 14 residues. V dropped 4 bases and J dropped 8; count of bases not matched to a gene: 8. Germline values: CDR1 SGHNT, CDR2 YYREEE (reference sequence). CDR3 sequence: CASSPWTGGVGYTF. The CDR3 DNA sequence: TGTGCCAGCAGCCCTTGGACAGGGGGGGTCGGCTACACCTTC.

The chain uses TRBV30 and TRBJ2-7; 8 bases agree with TRBD1. J was trimmed by 10 bases and V by 0 bases; bases with no gene match: 11. The length of the CDR3 is 14 residues. Germline CDR1 reads GTSNPN; CDR2 reads SVGIG (reference sequence). CDR3 coding DNA: TGTGCCTGGAGTGTACTTAGCCGGACAGGGTTCCAGTACTTC. Its translation: CAWSVLSRTGFQYF.

The chain carries TRBV27 and TRBJ1-2, with a weak D call TRBD1 (5 bases). In germline, CDR1 is MNHEY, CDR2 SMNVEV (reference sequence). CDR3 length equals 13 residues. V gave up 5 bases and J gave up 1 base, with 8 bases separating them. CDR3 sequence reads: CASSGGYNYGYTF. In nucleotides, the CDR3 is TGTGCCAGCAGTGGGGGGTATAACTATGGCTACACCTTC.

In this sample, this clone turned up once. The J gene is TRBJ2-3, the V gene TRBV28, with a possible D match to TRBD2 (5 bases). V lost 1 base and J lost 14, with 16 bases in between. From germline, CDR1 is MDHEN and CDR2 SYDVKM. The CDR3 covers 13 residues. The CDR3 nucleotides are TGTGCCAGCAGTTTATCTGTGAGGGTACAAATGTATTTT. Encoded protein: CASSLSVRVQMYF.

The chain combines TRBV30 with TRBJ1-6; weak D call: TRBD1 (6 bases). This CDR3 contains 16 residues. From germline, CDR1 is GTSNPN and CDR2 SVGIG (reference sequence). Trimming removed 0 bases at V and 10 bases at J, with 19 bases between. CDR3 protein: CAWSVVGQQLRSPLHF. DNA for the CDR3: TGTGCCTGGAGTGTTGTGGGACAACAACTGAGGTCACCCCTCCACTTT.

This clone was detected only a few times. V gene TRBV10-2 combines with J gene TRBJ1-5; D may be TRBD1 (6 bases). Germline V gives CDR1 WSHSY, CDR2 SAAADI. The V end lost 6 bases, the J end lost 2 bases, and 11 bases lay between the germline ends. The CDR3 is made up of 14 amino acids. CDR3 sequence reads: CASRGGGGNQPQHF. The DNA for the CDR3 is TGCGCCAGCAGGGGCGGGGGCGGCAATCAGCCCCAGCATTTT.

The DNA of the CDR3 is TGCGCCAGTAGGGGTTCCAACCCGACTGAAGCTTTCTTT. Its protein product is CASRGSNPTEAFF. The gene calls are TRBV5-1 and TRBJ1-1; D possibly corresponds to TRBD1 (5 bases). This CDR3 has 13 amino acids. The germline V and J ends were trimmed by 8 bases and 5 bases, with 16 bases remaining between them. Per the germline V gene, CDR1 is SGHRS and CDR2 is YFSETQ.

V and J are TRBV2 and TRBJ1-6; a weak D match, TRBD1 (6 bases). The ends were cut back, 8 bases at V and 11 bases at J, with 16 bases in the middle. The CDR3 length is 13 residues. Germline CDR1 SNHLY, CDR2 FYNNEI. Here the CDR3 DNA reads TGTGCCAGCGGGGCAGGGGCCGCTCCACCCCTCCACTTT. It translates to CASGAGAAPPLHF. The full variable domain, in which reference TRBV2 and TRBJ1-6 provide the parts outside the CDR3, is EPEVTQTPSHQVTQMGQEVILRCVPISNHLYFYWYRQILGQKVEFLVSFYNNEISEKSEIFDDQFSVERPDGSNFTLKIRSTKLEDSAMYFCASGAGAAPPLHFGNGTRLTVT.

The J gene is TRBJ2-3, the V gene TRBV28; the D gene is possibly TRBD1 (6 bases). CDR3 length: 16 amino acids. The ends were cut back, 1 base at V and 2 bases at J, with 13 bases in the middle. CDR1 and CDR2 from the germline V gene are MDHEN and SYDVKM. The CDR3: CASSLFGQLLTDTQYF. The CDR3 DNA sequence: TGTGCCAGCAGTTTATTCGGACAGCTCCTCACAGATACGCAGTATTTT.